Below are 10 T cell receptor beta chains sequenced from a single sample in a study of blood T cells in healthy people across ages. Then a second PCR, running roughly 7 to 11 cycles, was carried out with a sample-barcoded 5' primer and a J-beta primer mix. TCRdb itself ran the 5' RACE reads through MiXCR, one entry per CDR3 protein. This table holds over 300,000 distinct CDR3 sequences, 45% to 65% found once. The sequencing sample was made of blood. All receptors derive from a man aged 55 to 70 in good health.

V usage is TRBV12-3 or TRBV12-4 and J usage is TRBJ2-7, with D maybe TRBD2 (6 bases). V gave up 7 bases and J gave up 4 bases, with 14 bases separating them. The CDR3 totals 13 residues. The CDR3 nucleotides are TGTGCCAGCAAGGACGGGAGCATGTACGAGCAGTACTTC. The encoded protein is CASKDGSMYEQYF.

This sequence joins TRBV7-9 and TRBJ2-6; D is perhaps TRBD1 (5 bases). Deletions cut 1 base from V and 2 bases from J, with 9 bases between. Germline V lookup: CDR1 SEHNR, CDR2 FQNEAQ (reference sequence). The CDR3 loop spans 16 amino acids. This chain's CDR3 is CASSLDSRAGANVLTF. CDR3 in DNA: TGTGCCAGCAGCTTAGATTCCAGGGCTGGGGCCAACGTCCTGACTTTC.

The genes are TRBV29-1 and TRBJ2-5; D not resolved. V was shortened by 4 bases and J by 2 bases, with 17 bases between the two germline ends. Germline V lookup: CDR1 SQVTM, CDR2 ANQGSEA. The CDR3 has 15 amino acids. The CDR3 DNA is TGCAGCGTTGTAGTCCGCGACTCAAATCAAGAGACCCAGTACTTC. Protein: CSVVVRDSNQETQYF.

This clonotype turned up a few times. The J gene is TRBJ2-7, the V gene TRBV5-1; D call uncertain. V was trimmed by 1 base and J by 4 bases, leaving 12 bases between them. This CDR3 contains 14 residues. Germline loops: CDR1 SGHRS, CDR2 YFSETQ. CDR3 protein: CASSLRTLGYEQYF. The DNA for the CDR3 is TGCGCCAGCAGCTTGCGTACCCTTGGGTACGAGCAGTACTTC.

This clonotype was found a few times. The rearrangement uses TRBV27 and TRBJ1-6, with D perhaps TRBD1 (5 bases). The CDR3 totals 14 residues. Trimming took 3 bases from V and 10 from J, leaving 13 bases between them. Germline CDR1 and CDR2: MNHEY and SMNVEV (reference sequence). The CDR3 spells CASSFRGGGSPLHF. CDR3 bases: TGTGCCAGCAGTTTTAGGGGCGGTGGGTCACCCCTCCACTTT.

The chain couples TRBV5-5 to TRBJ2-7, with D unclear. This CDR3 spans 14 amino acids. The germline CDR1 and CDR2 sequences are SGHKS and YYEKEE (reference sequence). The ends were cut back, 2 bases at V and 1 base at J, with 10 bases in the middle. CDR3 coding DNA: TGTGCCAGCAGCTTAGTCCCAACTTCCTACGAGCAGTACTTC. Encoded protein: CASSLVPTSYEQYF.

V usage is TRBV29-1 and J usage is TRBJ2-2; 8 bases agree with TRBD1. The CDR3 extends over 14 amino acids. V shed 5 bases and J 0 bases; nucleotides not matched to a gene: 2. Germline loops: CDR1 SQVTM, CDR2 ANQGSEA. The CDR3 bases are TGCAGCGTTAGGGACAGGTCGAACACCGGGGAGCTGTTTTTT. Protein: CSVRDRSNTGELFF.

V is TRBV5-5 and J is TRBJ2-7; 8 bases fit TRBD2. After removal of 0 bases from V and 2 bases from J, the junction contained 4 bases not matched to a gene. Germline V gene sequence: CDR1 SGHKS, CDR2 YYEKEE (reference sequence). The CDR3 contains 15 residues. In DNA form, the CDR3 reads TGTGCCAGCAGCTTGGGCCCTAGCGGGCCCTACGAGCAGTACTTC. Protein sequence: CASSLGPSGPYEQYF.

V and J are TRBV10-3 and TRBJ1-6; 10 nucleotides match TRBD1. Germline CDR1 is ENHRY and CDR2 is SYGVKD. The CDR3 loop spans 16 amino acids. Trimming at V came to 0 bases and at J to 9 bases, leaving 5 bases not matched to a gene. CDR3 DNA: TGTGCCATCAGTGAGTCGTGGACAGGGGGTGGTTCACCCCTCCACTTT. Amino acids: CAISESWTGGGSPLHF.

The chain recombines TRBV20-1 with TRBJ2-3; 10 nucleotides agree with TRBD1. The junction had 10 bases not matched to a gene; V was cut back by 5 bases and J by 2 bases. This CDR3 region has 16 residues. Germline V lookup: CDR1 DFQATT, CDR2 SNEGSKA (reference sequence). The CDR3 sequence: CSAPRRGQGHTDTQYF. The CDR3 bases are TGCAGTGCTCCCCGGAGGGGACAGGGGCACACAGATACGCAGTATTTT.